The 21 T cell receptor beta chains listed next were all sequenced from one sample in a study of OX40 agonist ivuxolimab in advanced cancers. Some clones are missing from TCRdb's copy, which holds only in-frame ones; the method was immunoSEQ multiplex PCR. The sample carries roughly 62,000 clones, about 84% recorded once. Specimen: CD4+ or CD8+ T cells sorted from blood, collected in a trial of the OX40 agonist ivuxolimab. These receptors all come from an adult with an advanced solid tumor such as melanoma, head and neck, liver or kidney cancer.

V gene TRBV28 combines with J gene TRBJ1-2; 8 bases align to TRBD1. CDR3 length: 13 amino acids. The germline gives CDR1 MDHEN, CDR2 SYDVKM. V lost 1 base to trimming and J lost 6 bases; unmatched junction nucleotides: 1. The CDR3 DNA follows: TGTGCCAGCAGTTTATCCAGGGGGCATGGCTACACCTTC. It translates to CASSLSRGHGYTF.

The chain has TRBV6-5 and TRBJ2-7; 8 bases fit TRBD1. Germline V gene lookup returns CDR1 MNHEY and CDR2 SVGAGI. V was pared by 2 bases and J by 6 bases, with 3 bases of the junction left unmatched. This CDR3 spans 13 amino acids. The CDR3 loop is CASSYLQGAEQYF. In DNA, the CDR3 is TGTGCCAGCAGTTACCTCCAGGGGGCCGAGCAGTACTTC.

The J gene is TRBJ2-7, the V gene TRBV19, with 7 positions matching TRBD1. Germline V lookup: CDR1 LNHDA, CDR2 SQIVND (reference sequence). This CDR3 spans 15 amino acids. V shed 6 bases, J shed 0 bases, and the junction held 8 bases outside the gene matches. Written as DNA, the CDR3 is TGTGCCAGTAGCGCCCTCAGGGGGACCTCCTACGAGCAGTACTTC. Residues: CASSALRGTSYEQYF.

The chain has TRBV5-1 and TRBJ1-6; D is ambiguous. Germline lookup yields CDR1 SGHRS and CDR2 YFSETQ. V gave up 3 bases and J gave up 6 bases, with 16 bases separating them. The CDR3 is 16 amino acids. The CDR3 DNA is TGCGCCAGCAGCTCGGAAACCCGGGCCCTTAATTCACCCCTCCACTTT. It is translated as CASSSETRALNSPLHF.

This chain links TRBV29-1 with TRBJ2-7; D uncertain. With 4 bases removed from V and 1 base from J, the gap between germline ends came to 14 bases. Germline V CDR1 and CDR2: SQVTM, ANQGSEA. This CDR3 has 14 residues. This CDR3 is CSVVEFQASYEQYF. CDR3 DNA sequence: TGCAGCGTTGTAGAATTTCAGGCGTCCTACGAGCAGTACTTC.

To note about this clone: Other DNA variants within this sample encode the same CDR3. The chain employs TRBV29-1 and TRBJ2-7, with D perhaps matching TRBD1 or TRBD2 (7 bases each). Trimming took off 6 bases at V and 1 base at J, with 13 bases between the two ends. CDR1 SQVTM and CDR2 ANQGSEA come from the germline V gene. The CDR3 has 13 amino acids. The CDR3 loop reads CSVQGGGSYEQYF. Written as DNA, the CDR3 is TGCAGCGTCCAGGGGGGAGGGTCCTACGAGCAGTACTTC.

The rearrangement joins TRBV9 to TRBJ2-7; 9 nucleotides align to TRBD1. The CDR3 totals 14 residues. J lost 1 base, V lost 4 bases, and 3 bases had no gene match. The germline CDR1 and CDR2 sequences are SGDLS and YYNGEE. The CDR3 DNA is TGTGCCAGCAGCAAAGGACAGGGGTCCTACGAGCAGTACTTC. Protein product: CASSKGQGSYEQYF.

The chain has TRBV9 and TRBJ2-5; D unclear. Germline V gene lookup returns CDR1 SGDLS and CDR2 YYNGEE. V dropped 0 bases and J dropped 2 bases, with 20 bases sitting between them. This CDR3 contains 18 residues. The CDR3 region is CASSVAPFARTLQETQYF. CDR3 DNA: TGTGCCAGCAGCGTAGCCCCCTTTGCGAGGACCCTTCAAGAGACCCAGTACTTC. The full variable domain, rest sourced from reference TRBV9 and TRBJ2-5, is DSGVTQTPKHLITATGQRVTLRCSPRSGDLSVYWYQQSLDQGLQFLIQYYNGEERAKGNILERFSAQQFPDLHSELNLSSLELGDSALYFCASSVAPFARTLQETQYFGPGTRLLVL.

The V and J genes are TRBV15 and TRBJ2-1; D is possibly TRBD2 (6 bases). Germline V gives CDR1 LNHNV, CDR2 YYDKDF (reference sequence). This CDR3 region has 15 residues. Trimming shortened V by 3 bases and J by 6 bases, and 15 bases separated the two germline ends. CDR3 in amino acids: CATSRGGLLRNEQFF. Written as DNA, the CDR3 is TGTGCCACCAGCAGGGGAGGACTTCTCCGCAATGAGCAGTTCTTC.

This sequence joins TRBV12-5 and TRBJ2-7; TRBD1 might be the D (5 bases). The length of the CDR3 is 16 residues. The V end lost 1 base, the J end lost 3 bases, and 16 bases lay between the germline ends. Germline V gene sequence: CDR1 LGHNT, CDR2 FRNRAP. CDR3 DNA sequence: TGTGCTAGTGGTTTGGCTACAGGAACCCTACTCTACGAGCAGTACTTC. Encoded protein: CASGLATGTLLYEQYF.

The chain recombines TRBV1 with TRBJ2-3; the table's D call, TRBD2, has no DNA check behind it. TRBV1 is reported as a pseudogene. The CDR3 runs 15 residues. The CDR3 nucleotides are TGCACCAGCAGAGGGAAGCGGGGGTGCACAGATACGCAGTATTTT. It yields the protein CTSRGKRGCTDTQYF.

The rearrangement uses TRBV29-1 and TRBJ2-7, with unresolved D. Germline V gene lookup returns CDR1 SQVTM and CDR2 ANQGSEA. V lost 2 bases, J lost 6 bases, and 11 bases lay in between. The CDR3 contains 12 residues. In DNA, the CDR3 is TGCAGCGTTGAAAATTTCCCGGGCGAGCAGTACTTC. This translates into CSVENFPGEQYF.

V gene TRBV7-2 combines with J gene TRBJ1-2, with D possibly being TRBD1 (6 bases). The germline CDR1 and CDR2 sequences are SGHTA and FQGNSA. Trimming shortened V by 3 bases and J by 5 bases, and 13 bases separated the two germline ends. The CDR3 consists of 14 residues. CDR3 DNA: TGTGCCAGCAGCTTGGGACACGGGGAGTATGGCTACACCTTC. Translated: CASSLGHGEYGYTF.

The sample holds one count of this clone. The rearrangement joins TRBV29-1 to TRBJ2-7, with 8 bases that match TRBD1. The CDR3 is made up of 14 amino acids. After removal of 0 bases from V and 9 bases from J, the junction contained 10 bases not matched to a gene. Per germline, CDR1 SQVTM and CDR2 ANQGSEA. The DNA of the CDR3 is TGCAGCGTTGAAGAAGGACAGGGTCCATCAGGGCAGTACTTC. The encoded protein is CSVEEGQGPSGQYF.

The gene calls are TRBV27 and TRBJ2-7; D is perhaps TRBD2 (6 bases). The CDR3 loop spans 13 amino acids. Between the trimmed V and J ends, which lost 10 bases and 3 bases, there was a span of 16 bases. Germline CDR1 reads MNHEY; CDR2 reads SMNVEV (reference sequence). Here the CDR3 DNA reads TGTGCCATCCCCGGACTAATCGACTACGAGCAGTACTTC. Protein: CAIPGLIDYEQYF.

Of note for this clone: At one boundary the junction diverges from the germline segment, which might be a read error. This rearrangement joins TRBV19 to TRBJ1-2; 8 nucleotides line up with TRBD1. CDR1 is LNHDA, CDR2 SQIVND, per germline (reference sequence). The CDR3 loop spans 12 amino acids. The CDR3 nucleotides read TGTGCCCCAGCGGCAGGGGGCGCGGGTATAGCCTTC. It is translated as CAPAAGGAGIAF.

V gene TRBV7-9 combines with J gene TRBJ2-7; perhaps TRBD1 as D (6 bases). The V gene's germline CDR1 is SEHNR and CDR2 FQNEAQ (reference sequence). CDR3 length equals 14 residues. With 1 base removed from V and 3 bases from J, the gap between germline ends came to 10 bases. The CDR3: CASSLGDTIYEQYF. The CDR3 region has the DNA TGTGCCAGCAGCTTAGGGGACACTATCTACGAGCAGTACTTC.

The chain recombines TRBV4-3 with TRBJ2-5; no clear D. Trimming stripped 1 base from V and 5 bases from J, with 11 bases between. Germline V gene sequence: CDR1 LGHNA, CDR2 YSLEER. CDR3 length equals 14 residues. The CDR3 reads CASSQAGVGETQYF. As DNA, the CDR3 is TGCGCCAGCAGCCAAGCCGGAGTAGGGGAGACCCAGTACTTC.

V is TRBV28 and J is TRBJ2-1; a weak D match, TRBD2 (6 bases). The germline CDR1 and CDR2 sequences are MDHEN and SYDVKM. Deletions cut 2 bases from V and 1 base from J, with 9 bases between. The CDR3 is 15 amino acids. CDR3 protein: CASSLGGTSYNEQFF. CDR3 DNA sequence: TGTGCCAGCAGTTTAGGGGGGACGTCCTACAATGAGCAGTTCTTC. The full variable domain, in which reference TRBV28 and TRBJ2-1 provide the parts outside the CDR3, is DVKVTQSSRYLVKRTGEKVFLECVQDMDHENMFWYRQDPGLGLRLIYFSYDVKMKEKGDIPEGYSVSREKKERFSLILESASTNQTSMYLCASSLGGTSYNEQFFGPGTRLTVL.

The CDR3 region has the DNA TGTGCCAGCAGCACCCGCGGCACAGGGGGGGAGCAGTACTTC. Its translation is CASSTRGTGGEQYF. The gene calls are TRBV7-9 and TRBJ2-7; 8 positions agree with TRBD1. Trimming removed 5 bases from V and 7 bases from J; junction bases left unmatched: 10. CDR1 SEHNR and CDR2 FQNEAQ come from the germline V gene (reference sequence). The CDR3 consists of 14 residues.

The chain links TRBV6-5 to TRBJ1-2, with D perhaps matching TRBD1 (6 bases). The V gene's germline CDR1 is MNHEY and CDR2 SVGAGI. The CDR3 contains 15 residues. Trimming took 8 bases from V and 5 from J, leaving 21 bases between them. CDR3 bases: TGTGCCAGCGTTAGCCGCGGGGACAATGTGTATGGCTACACCTTC. Translated, it gives CASVSRGDNVYGYTF.